The rows below give T cell receptor beta chains drawn from one sample of a study of shared clonotypes between healthy human individuals. Assay used: immunoSEQ multiplex PCR; TCRdb lists only in-frame clones, some missing. This table has about 980,000 clones, 76% appearing once. Input material: memory CD4+ T cells sorted from blood. The receptors originated from a man between 18 and 35 years old in good health. The CDR3 runs from the conserved cysteine through the conserved F or W. Fields, in order: V gene, D gene, J gene, clone size, CDR3 protein, CDR3 DNA. A D gene is named only where the DNA matches it firmly. A clone size is listed for some rows: how often the clone was seen (once, few, many), or a class if it is expanded.

TRBV27	TRBD2	TRBJ2-7	-	CASSLTSGSLYEQYF	TGTGCCAGCAGTTTGACTAGCGGGAGTCTCTACGAGCAGTACTTC
TRBV28	-	TRBJ1-2	-	CASSLRDNYGYTF	TGTGCCAGCAGCTTAAGGGATAACTATGGCTACACCTTC
TRBV7-9	TRBD2	TRBJ2-1	-	CASSSQGAGASEQFF	TGTGCCAGCAGCTCCCAGGGAGCGGGAGCTTCGGAGCAGTTCTTC
TRBV30	-	TRBJ1-5	-	CAWNVPGRVSNQPQHF	TGTGCCTGGAATGTACCCGGCAGGGTAAGCAATCAGCCCCAGCATTTT
TRBV5-1	TRBD1	TRBJ2-5	-	CASSAGDRGVETQYF	TGCGCCAGCAGCGCAGGGGACAGGGGGGTGGAGACCCAGTACTTC
TRBV5-4	TRBD1	TRBJ1-1	-	CASSLPTGGIVNTEAFF	TGTGCCAGCAGCTTGCCGACAGGGGGCATTGTGAACACTGAAGCTTTCTTT
TRBV6-5	-	TRBJ1-1	-	CASSYPGANTEAFF	TGTGCCAGCAGTTACCCGGGGGCGAACACTGAAGCTTTCTTT
TRBV20-1	-	TRBJ2-3	-	CSARTADTQYF	TGCAGTGCTAGAACGGCAGATACGCAGTATTTT
TRBV28	-	TRBJ1-2	-	CASSYAGVGYGYTF	TGTGCCAGCAGTTACGCCGGGGTGGGGTATGGCTACACCTTC
TRBV5-1	TRBD1	TRBJ1-1	-	CASSLGTGHTEAFF	TGCGCCAGCAGCTTGGGGACAGGGCACACTGAAGCTTTCTTT
TRBV6-1	TRBD2	TRBJ2-7	-	CASSPTSGGPREQYF	TGTGCCAGCAGCCCGACTAGCGGGGGGCCACGGGAGCAGTACTTC
TRBV27	-	TRBJ1-3	few	CASSLKPGSGNTIYF	TGTGCCAGCAGTTTAAAACCAGGCTCTGGAAACACCATATATTTT
TRBV6-5	-	TRBJ1-1	-	CASSPSGREGTEAFF	TGTGCCAGCAGTCCTAGTGGCAGGGAGGGCACTGAAGCTTTCTTT
TRBV28	-	TRBJ2-7	-	CASSLGGKAYEQYF	TGTGCCAGCAGTTTAGGGGGGAAGGCCTACGAGCAGTACTTC
TRBV19	-	TRBJ2-7	-	CASSRGPSYEQYF	TGTGCCAGTAGTCGAGGACCGTCCTACGAGCAGTACTTC
TRBV7-9	TRBD2	TRBJ2-7	-	CASSLGTVLAGVREQYF	TGTGCCAGCAGCTTGGGTACCGTACTAGCGGGAGTACGAGAGCAGTACTTC
TRBV19	TRBD1	TRBJ1-1	-	CASYGRDSGTGAEAFF	TGTGCCAGCTACGGCCGAGATTCCGGGACAGGGGCTGAAGCTTTCTTT
TRBV6-1	-	TRBJ1-1	many	CASSLLGGNTEAFF	TGTGCCAGCAGTCTCTTGGGGGGTAACACTGAAGCTTTCTTT
TRBV11-2	-	TRBJ1-2	-	CASSLNGAGNGYTF	TGTGCCAGCAGCTTAAATGGTGCGGGGAATGGCTACACCTTC
TRBV6-6	-	TRBJ2-1	-	CAGKGQYNEQFF	TGTGCCGGTAAAGGGCAGTACAATGAGCAGTTCTTC
TRBV11-3	TRBD1	TRBJ2-7	-	CASSYGQAYEQYF	TGTGCCAGCAGCTATGGACAGGCCTACGAGCAGTACTTC
TRBV6-1	TRBD2	TRBJ2-7	-	CASSERIAGGSYEQYF	TGTGCCAGCAGTGAAAGAATAGCGGGAGGTTCCTACGAGCAGTACTTC
TRBV7-2	-	TRBJ2-7	-	CASSLEGMAYYEQYF	TGTGCCAGCAGCTTAGAGGGGATGGCCTACTACGAGCAGTACTTC
TRBV27	-	TRBJ2-2	-	CASSLQGGADTGELFF	TGTGCCAGCAGTTTACAAGGGGGGGCGGACACCGGGGAGCTGTTTTTT
TRBV9	-	TRBJ1-1	-	CASSVLSSTEAFF	TGTGCCAGCAGCGTACTTTCAAGCACTGAAGCTTTCTTT
TRBV27	-	TRBJ1-5	-	CASSFQGSNQPQHF	TGTGCCAGCAGTTTCCAGGGGAGCAATCAGCCCCAGCATTTT
TRBV5-6	-	TRBJ1-5	-	CASSWGVNQPQHF	TGTGCCAGCAGCTGGGGGGTGAATCAGCCCCAGCATTTT
TRBV10-2	TRBD2	TRBJ2-7	-	CASSASSGGYEQYF	TGCGCCAGCAGTGCTTCTAGCGGGGGGTACGAGCAGTACTTC
TRBV9	-	TRBJ2-3	-	CASSVGLSAGTDTQYF	TGTGCCAGCAGCGTAGGTCTATCGGCAGGCACAGATACGCAGTATTTT
TRBV6-6	-	TRBJ2-5	few	CASSSSETQYF	TGTGCCAGCAGTTCCTCGGAGACCCAGTACTTC
TRBV5-1	TRBD1	TRBJ1-5	-	CASRAGTDSNQPQHF	TGCGCCAGCAGGGCCGGGACAGATAGCAATCAGCCCCAGCATTTT
TRBV2	-	TRBJ2-3	-	CASRGGGTDTQYF	TGTGCCAGCAGGGGAGGTGGCACAGATACGCAGTATTTT
TRBV5-1	TRBD2	TRBJ2-3	-	CASSLSGGAEDTQYF	TGCGCCAGCAGCTTGAGCGGGGGGGCGGAAGATACGCAGTATTTT
TRBV7-3	TRBD2	TRBJ2-5	-	CASSSSGVGETQYF	TGTGCCAGCAGCTCAAGCGGGGTCGGAGAGACCCAGTACTTC
TRBV19	-	TRBJ1-3	once	CASSIVGSGNTIYF	TGTGCCAGTAGTATCGTGGGCTCTGGAAACACCATATATTTT
TRBV19	-	TRBJ1-6	few	CASTVGQAKSPLHF	TGTGCCAGTACCGTGGGACAAGCAAAATCACCCCTCCACTTT
TRBV6-1	-	TRBJ1-1	-	CASSGLMGGIKPEAFF	TGTGCCAGCAGTGGCCTAATGGGAGGGATTAAGCCTGAAGCTTTCTTT
TRBV12-5	-	TRBJ2-3	-	CASGLSGGTDTQYF	TGTGCTAGTGGTTTGTCAGGGGGCACAGATACGCAGTATTTT
TRBV5-1	TRBD1	TRBJ2-2	-	CASTKDRGLGELFF	TGCGCCAGCACAAAGGACAGGGGGCTAGGGGAGCTGTTTTTT
TRBV7-2	-	TRBJ2-5	-	CASSLDGTDQETQYF	TGTGCCAGCAGCTTAGATGGGACGGATCAAGAGACCCAGTACTTC
TRBV18	-	TRBJ2-7	-	CASSPGQRYEQYF	TGTGCCAGCTCACCAGGGCAGCGCTACGAGCAGTACTTC
TRBV7-7	TRBD2	TRBJ2-1	-	CASSLALAGYNEQFF	TGTGCTAGCAGCTTAGCACTAGCGGGCTACAATGAGCAGTTCTTC
TRBV25-1	-	TRBJ1-2	-	CASRPIGESGYTF	TGTGCCAGCCGTCCCATCGGGGAATCTGGCTACACCTTC
TRBV27	-	TRBJ2-7	-	CASSLSRGIYEQYF	TGTGCCAGCAGTTTATCACGAGGGATCTACGAGCAGTACTTC
TRBV7-2	-	TRBJ1-1	-	CASSRGTEAFF	TGTGCCAGCAGTCGAGGGACTGAAGCTTTCTTT
TRBV7-8	-	TRBJ2-5	few	CASSFQTKRETQYF	TGTGCCAGCAGCTTTCAGACGAAACGGGAGACCCAGTACTTC
TRBV7-2	TRBD2	TRBJ2-2	-	CASSTGLGPGELFF	TGTGCCAGCAGCACGGGACTAGGCCCCGGGGAGCTGTTTTTT
TRBV28	-	TRBJ1-6	-	CASSLNAYRARTKLLNSPLHF	TGTGCCAGCAGTCTAAACGCCTACAGGGCCAGGACGAAACTACTAAATTCACCCCTCCACTTT
TRBV4-3	TRBD2	TRBJ2-3	-	CASSYRAGGQGDTQYF	TGCGCCAGCAGCTATCGAGCGGGAGGGCAGGGAGATACGCAGTATTTT
TRBV19	-	TRBJ1-1	-	CASKPGQNTEAFF	TGTGCCAGTAAACCGGGACAGAACACTGAAGCTTTCTTT
TRBV5-1	-	TRBJ2-5	few	CASSPNPGSQETQYF	TGCGCCAGCAGCCCGAACCCGGGAAGCCAAGAGACCCAGTACTTC
TRBV5-1	-	TRBJ2-3	-	CASRSRKSGDTDTQYF	TGCGCCAGCAGATCCCGAAAATCAGGGGACACAGATACGCAGTATTTT
TRBV9	-	TRBJ2-3	-	CASSVAPWGHTDTQYF	TGTGCCAGCAGCGTAGCCCCCTGGGGGCACACAGATACGCAGTATTTT
TRBV6-5	-	TRBJ2-7	-	CASSGGYEQYF	TGTGCCAGCAGTGGAGGGTACGAGCAGTACTTC
TRBV7-9	TRBD2	TRBJ2-1	-	CASSSGRGAYNEQFF	TGTGCCAGCAGCTCCGGGCGGGGGGCCTACAATGAGCAGTTCTTC